The clone carrying this TCR beta chain showed up just a few times. Its antigen is undetermined. Trimming cost V 3 bases and J 8 bases, with 10 bases left between them. The CDR3 spans 12 residues. Germline V CDR1 and CDR2: MDHEN, SYDVKM. It was with 60 Vbeta and 13 Jbeta primers that the PCR ran. Using immunoSEQ multiplex PCR, the repertoire was profiled, and TCRdb retains in-frame clones only, with some absent. The sample shows 110,000 to 150,000 clones, about 72% of them seen only once. The data originate from a study of cytomegalovirus exposure and HLA in healthy donors. Study conclusions and caveats: In a later analysis, CMV-associated beta chains were mostly HLA-associated, it appeared. Reported performance of the classifier showed diagnosis of cytomegalovirus status with high specificity and sensitivity. Through in vitro validation, a few CMV-associated chains were shown to be specific for CMV antigens.

This TCR came from a man in his forties in good health and CMV-seronegative. This rearrangement joins TRBV28 to TRBJ1-1; D remains ambiguous. The sample taken for sequencing was PBMCs. The CDR3 loop reads CASSFLAGEAFF. The CDR3 DNA reads as TGTGCCAGCAGTTTTTTGGCCGGGGAAGCTTTCTTT.